The clone carrying this T cell receptor (beta chain) was detected ten times or more. Its antigen is unidentified. The data belong to a study of blood T cells in healthy people across ages. Alongside a J-beta primer mix, a sample-barcoded 5' primer served in a second PCR lasting 7 to 11 cycles. Each CDR3 protein gets one entry after TCRdb re-called the 5' RACE reads with MiXCR. Among 1.6 million or so distinct CDR3 sequences listed, about 31% were seen once. The CDR3 spans 12 residues. Germline V gene data show CDR1 as SQVTM and CDR2 as ANQGSEA. Trimming took off 6 bases at V and 4 bases at J, with 10 bases between the two ends. RNA extraction gave at least 5 micrograms of total RNA per sample. General study findings and limits: Diversity of TCR beta per million T cells declined in a roughly linear way with age. Higher diversity, along with more naive CD4+ cells, distinguished long-lived donors from aged donors.

The rearrangement links TRBV29-1 to TRBJ2-1; D is unresolved. Sequenced sample: blood. This clonotype was obtained from a woman aged 25 to 39 in good health. CDR3 coding DNA: TGCAGCGTGATAGGAGAGTACAATGAGCAGTTCTTC. Protein sequence: CSVIGEYNEQFF.